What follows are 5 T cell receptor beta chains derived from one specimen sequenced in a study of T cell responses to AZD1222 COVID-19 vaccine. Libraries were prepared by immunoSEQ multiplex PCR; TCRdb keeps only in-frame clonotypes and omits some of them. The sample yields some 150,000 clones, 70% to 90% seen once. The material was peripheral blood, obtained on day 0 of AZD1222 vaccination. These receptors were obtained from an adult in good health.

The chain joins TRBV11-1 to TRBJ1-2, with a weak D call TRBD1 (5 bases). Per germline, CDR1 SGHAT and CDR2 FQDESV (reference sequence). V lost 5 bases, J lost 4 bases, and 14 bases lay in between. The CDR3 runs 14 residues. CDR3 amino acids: CASSRTDSGYGYTF. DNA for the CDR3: TGTGCCAGCAGCCGAACCGACAGTGGCTATGGCTACACCTTC.

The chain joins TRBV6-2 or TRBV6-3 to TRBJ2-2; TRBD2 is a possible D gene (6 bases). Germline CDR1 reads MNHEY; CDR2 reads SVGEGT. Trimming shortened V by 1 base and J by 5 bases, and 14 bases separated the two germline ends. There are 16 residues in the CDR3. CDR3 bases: TGTGCCAGCAGTTACTACGGAGGGAAAGGGACCGGGGAGCTGTTTTTT. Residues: CASSYYGGKGTGELFF.

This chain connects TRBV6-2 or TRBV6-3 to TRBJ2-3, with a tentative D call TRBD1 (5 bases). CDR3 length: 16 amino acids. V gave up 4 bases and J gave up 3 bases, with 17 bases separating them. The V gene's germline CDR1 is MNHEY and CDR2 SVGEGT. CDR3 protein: CASSFRAPRLTDTQYF. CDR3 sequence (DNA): TGTGCCAGCAGTTTCAGGGCCCCGAGACTGACAGATACGCAGTATTTT.

CDR3 DNA: TGCGCCAGCAGCAGGACTAGCGATGAGCAGTTCTTC. Its translation is CASSRTSDEQFF. This sequence joins TRBV4-3 and TRBJ2-1; 9 nucleotides line up with TRBD2. The CDR3 contains 12 residues. The junction had 1 base not matched to a gene; V was cut back by 5 bases and J by 8 bases. CDR1 and CDR2 (germline): LGHNA, YSLEER.

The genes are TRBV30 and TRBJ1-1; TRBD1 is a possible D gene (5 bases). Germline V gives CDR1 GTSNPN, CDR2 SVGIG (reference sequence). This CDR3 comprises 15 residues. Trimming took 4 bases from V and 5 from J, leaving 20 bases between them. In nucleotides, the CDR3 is TGTGCCTGGACCCTCCGTGGGGGGATAGGAACTGAAGCTTTCTTT. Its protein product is CAWTLRGGIGTEAFF.